This record covers a single TCR beta chain. Each donor was nominally healthy when sampled (though unrecorded immune exposures were likely). The PCR contained 60 Vbeta and 13 Jbeta primers. The assay was immunoSEQ multiplex PCR, and TCRdb's table has in-frame clones only and misses some. The sample yields 100,000 to 150,000 clones, about two thirds seen once. The data derive from a study of cytomegalovirus exposure and HLA in healthy donors. Losses at the gene ends were 7 bases for V and 9 bases for J; bases not matched to a gene: 5. Germline assignment: CDR1 SNHLY and CDR2 FYNNEI. The CDR3 is made up of 13 amino acids.

The V call is TRBV2, the J call TRBJ1-6; 8 bases agree with TRBD1. Sequencing was performed on PBMCs. This TCR was sampled from a man aged 45 to 65 in good health and CMV-seropositive. The CDR3 reads CASKTGGGSPLHF. Written as DNA, the CDR3 is TGTGCCAGCAAAACAGGGGGAGGTTCACCCCTCCACTTT.